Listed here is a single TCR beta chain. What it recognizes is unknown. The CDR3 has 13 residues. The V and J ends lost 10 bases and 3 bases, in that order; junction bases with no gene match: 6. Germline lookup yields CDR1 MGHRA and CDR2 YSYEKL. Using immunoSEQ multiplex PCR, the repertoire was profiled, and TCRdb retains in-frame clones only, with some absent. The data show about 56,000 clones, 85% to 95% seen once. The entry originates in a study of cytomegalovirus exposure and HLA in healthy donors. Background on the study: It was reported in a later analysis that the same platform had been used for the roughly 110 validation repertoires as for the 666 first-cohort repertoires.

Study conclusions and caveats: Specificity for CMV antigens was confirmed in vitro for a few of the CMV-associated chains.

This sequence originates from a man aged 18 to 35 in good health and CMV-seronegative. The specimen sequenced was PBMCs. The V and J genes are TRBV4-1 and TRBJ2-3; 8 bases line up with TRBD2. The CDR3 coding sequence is TGCGCCACCGGACTAGCTATGACAGATACGCAGTATTTT. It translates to CATGLAMTDTQYF.